The T cell receptor beta chain under discussion was sequenced for a study of siplizumab effects on memory and regulatory T cells. General observations from the study: Left unconfirmed was the suppressive function of proliferating Tregs from siplizumab cultures. Roughly 80-97% of proliferating CD4+ or CD8+ clones lacked an assignable naive or memory phenotype. The study found that mappable alloreactive CD4+ clones averaged around 69% Treg-derived with siplizumab and around 25% in controls.

This clone has only a few counts. The antigen is unknown. Around 9.1 x 10^4 TCR templates per sample were sequenced. Sequencing was performed with immunoSEQ multiplex PCR; in TCRdb, only in-frame clones are kept and a portion is missing. This sample has 95,000 to 100,000 clones, with around 90% found just once. V was trimmed by 1 base and J by 0 bases, leaving 13 bases between them. Looked up from germline, CDR1 is SGHDT and CDR2 is YYEEEE. This CDR3 region has 16 residues. The rearrangement uses TRBV5-6 and TRBJ2-5; no clear D gene. The TCR comes from a human donor in good health. Sequenced material: non-Treg CD4+ T cells sorted from blood. In nucleotides, the CDR3 is TGTGCCAGCAGCTTGATTTCTTCCAGTTACCAAGAGACCCAGTACTTC. Residues: CASSLISSSYQETQYF.